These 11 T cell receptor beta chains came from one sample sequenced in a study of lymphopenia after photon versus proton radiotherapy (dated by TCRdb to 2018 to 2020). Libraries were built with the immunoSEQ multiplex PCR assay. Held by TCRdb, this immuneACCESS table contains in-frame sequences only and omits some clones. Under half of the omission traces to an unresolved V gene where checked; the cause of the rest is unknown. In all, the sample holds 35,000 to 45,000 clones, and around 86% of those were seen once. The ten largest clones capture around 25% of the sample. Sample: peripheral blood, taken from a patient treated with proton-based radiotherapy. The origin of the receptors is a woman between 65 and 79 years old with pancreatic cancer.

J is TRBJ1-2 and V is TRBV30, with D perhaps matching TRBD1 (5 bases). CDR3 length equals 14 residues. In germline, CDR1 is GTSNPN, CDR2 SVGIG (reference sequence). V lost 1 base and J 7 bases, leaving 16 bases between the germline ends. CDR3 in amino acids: CAWSARQRWGGYTF. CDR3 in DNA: TGTGCCTGGAGTGCAAGACAGCGGTGGGGTGGCTACACCTTC. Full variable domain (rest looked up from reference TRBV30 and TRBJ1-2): SQTIHQWPATLVQPVGSPLSLECTVEGTSNPNLYWYRQAAGRGLQLLFYSVGIGQISSEVPQNLSASRPQDRQFILSSKKLLLSDSGFYLCAWSARQRWGGYTFGSGTRLTVV.

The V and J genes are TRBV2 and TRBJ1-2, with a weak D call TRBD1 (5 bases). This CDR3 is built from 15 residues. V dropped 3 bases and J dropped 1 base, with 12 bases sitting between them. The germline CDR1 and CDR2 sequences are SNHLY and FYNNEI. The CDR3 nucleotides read TGTGCCAGCAGTGAGGCGTCAGGGCGTAACTATGGCTACACCTTC. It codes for CASSEASGRNYGYTF. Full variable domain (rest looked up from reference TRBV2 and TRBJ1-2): EPEVTQTPSHQVTQMGQEVILRCVPISNHLYFYWYRQILGQKVEFLVSFYNNEISEKSEIFDDQFSVERPDGSNFTLKIRSTKLEDSAMYFCASSEASGRNYGYTFGSGTRLTVV.

CDR3 coding DNA: TGTGCTAGTGGTTTGTTGTGGGAGCAGTACTTC. Translated: CASGLLWEQYF. This rearrangement joins TRBV12-5 to TRBJ2-7; D gene uncertain. The CDR3 totals 11 residues. V was cut by 2 bases and J by 7 bases, with 6 bases left in between. Germline CDR1 is LGHNT and CDR2 is FRNRAP.

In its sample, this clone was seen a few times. The CDR3 sequence: CASETGGGTNEQFF. In DNA form, the CDR3 reads TGTGCCAGCGAGACTGGGGGCGGGACGAATGAGCAGTTCTTC. V usage is TRBV2 and J usage is TRBJ2-1; D tentatively fits TRBD1 or TRBD2 (6 bases each). Trimming cost V 8 bases and J 7 bases, with 18 bases left between them. Germline CDR1 and CDR2: SNHLY and FYNNEI. There are 14 residues in the CDR3.

The CDR3 protein is CASRLDPGSYGYTF. For the CDR3, the DNA is TGCGCCAGCCGACTAGACCCCGGCAGCTATGGCTACACCTTC. The chain is built from TRBV5-1 and TRBJ1-2; no clear D gene. CDR3 length equals 14 residues. Germline CDR1 SGHRS, CDR2 YFSETQ. Trimming removed 7 bases from V and 4 bases from J, with 17 bases in between.

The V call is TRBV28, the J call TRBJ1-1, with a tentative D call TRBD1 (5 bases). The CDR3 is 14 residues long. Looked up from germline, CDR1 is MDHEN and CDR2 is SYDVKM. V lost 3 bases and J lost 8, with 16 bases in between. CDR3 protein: CASSFYDRHLEAFF. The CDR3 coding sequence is TGTGCCAGCAGTTTTTACGACAGACACTTAGAAGCTTTCTTT. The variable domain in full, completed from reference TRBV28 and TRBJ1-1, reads DVKVTQSSRYLVKRTGEKVFLECVQDMDHENMFWYRQDPGLGLRLIYFSYDVKMKEKGDIPEGYSVSREKKERFSLILESASTNQTSMYLCASSFYDRHLEAFFGQGTRLTVV.

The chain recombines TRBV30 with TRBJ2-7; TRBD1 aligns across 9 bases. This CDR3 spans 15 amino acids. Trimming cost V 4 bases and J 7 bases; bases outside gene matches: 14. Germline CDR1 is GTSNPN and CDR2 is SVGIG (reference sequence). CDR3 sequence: CAWTGTGLRIREQYF. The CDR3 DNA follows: TGTGCCTGGACGGGGACAGGGCTTAGGATTCGGGAGCAGTACTTC.

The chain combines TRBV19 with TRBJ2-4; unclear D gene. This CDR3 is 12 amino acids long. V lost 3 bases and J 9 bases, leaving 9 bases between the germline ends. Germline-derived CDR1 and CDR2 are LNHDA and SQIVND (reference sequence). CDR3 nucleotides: TGTGCCAGTAGTATCACGTCCGGCATTCAGTACTTC. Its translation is CASSITSGIQYF.

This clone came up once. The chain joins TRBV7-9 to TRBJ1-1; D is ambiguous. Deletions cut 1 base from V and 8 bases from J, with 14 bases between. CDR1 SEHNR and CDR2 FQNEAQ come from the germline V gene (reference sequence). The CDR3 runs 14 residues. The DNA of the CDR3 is TGTGCCAGCAGCTTAGGGAGCGACAACGGGGAAGCTTTCTTT. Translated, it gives CASSLGSDNGEAFF.

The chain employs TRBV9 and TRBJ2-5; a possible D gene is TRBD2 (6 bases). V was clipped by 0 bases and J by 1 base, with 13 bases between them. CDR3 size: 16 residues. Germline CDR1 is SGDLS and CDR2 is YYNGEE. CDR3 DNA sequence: TGTGCCAGCAGCGTAGGGAGGGGCGCCCTCCAAGAGACCCAGTACTTC. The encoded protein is CASSVGRGALQETQYF.

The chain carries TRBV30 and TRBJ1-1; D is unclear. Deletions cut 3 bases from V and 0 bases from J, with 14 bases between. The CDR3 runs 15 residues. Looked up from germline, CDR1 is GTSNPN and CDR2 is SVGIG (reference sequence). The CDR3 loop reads CAWSPVRTMNTEAFF. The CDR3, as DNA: TGTGCCTGGAGCCCTGTAAGGACCATGAACACTGAAGCTTTCTTT.